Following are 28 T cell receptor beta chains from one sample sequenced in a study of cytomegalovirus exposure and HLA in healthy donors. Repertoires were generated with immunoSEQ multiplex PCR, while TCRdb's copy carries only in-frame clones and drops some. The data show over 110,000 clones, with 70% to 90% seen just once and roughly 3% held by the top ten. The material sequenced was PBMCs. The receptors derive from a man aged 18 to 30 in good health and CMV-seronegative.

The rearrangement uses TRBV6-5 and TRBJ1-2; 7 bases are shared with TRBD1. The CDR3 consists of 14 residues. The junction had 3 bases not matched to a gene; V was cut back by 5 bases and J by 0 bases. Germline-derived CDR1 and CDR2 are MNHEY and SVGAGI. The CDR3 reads CASSMGQSNYGYTF. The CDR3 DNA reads TGTGCCAGCAGTATGGGACAGTCTAACTATGGCTACACCTTC.

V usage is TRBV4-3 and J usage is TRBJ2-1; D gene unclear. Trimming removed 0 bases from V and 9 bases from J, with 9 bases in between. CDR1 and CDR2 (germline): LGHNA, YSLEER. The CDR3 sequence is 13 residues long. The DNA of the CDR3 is TGCGCCAGCAGCCAAGACTCTCCCGGTGAGCAGTTCTTC. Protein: CASSQDSPGEQFF.

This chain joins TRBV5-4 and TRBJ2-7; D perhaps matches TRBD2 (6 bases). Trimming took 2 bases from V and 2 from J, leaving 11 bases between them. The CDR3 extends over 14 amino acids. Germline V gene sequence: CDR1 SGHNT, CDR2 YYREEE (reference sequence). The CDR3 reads CASSFGRGTYEQYF. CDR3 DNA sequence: TGTGCCAGCAGCTTCGGACGGGGGACCTACGAGCAGTACTTC.

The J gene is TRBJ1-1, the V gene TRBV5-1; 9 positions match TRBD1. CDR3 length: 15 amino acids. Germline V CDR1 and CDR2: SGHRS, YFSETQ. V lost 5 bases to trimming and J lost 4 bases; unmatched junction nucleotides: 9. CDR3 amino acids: CASRPPGTGTTEAFF. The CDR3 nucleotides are TGCGCCAGCAGACCACCCGGGACAGGGACCACTGAAGCTTTCTTT.

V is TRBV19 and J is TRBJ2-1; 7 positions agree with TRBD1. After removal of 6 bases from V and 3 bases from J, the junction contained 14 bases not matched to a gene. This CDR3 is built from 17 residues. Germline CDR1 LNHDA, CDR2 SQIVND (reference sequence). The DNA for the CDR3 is TGTGCCAGTAGCCACCTGGGACAGCCGCACCACTACAATGAGCAGTTCTTC. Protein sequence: CASSHLGQPHHYNEQFF.

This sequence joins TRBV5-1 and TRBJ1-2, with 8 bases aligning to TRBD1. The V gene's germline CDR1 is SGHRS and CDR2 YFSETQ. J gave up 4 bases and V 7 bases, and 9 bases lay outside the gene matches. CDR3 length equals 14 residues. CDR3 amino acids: CASSTGTGVYGYTF. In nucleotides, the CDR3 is TGCGCCAGCTCCACCGGGACAGGAGTCTATGGCTACACCTTC. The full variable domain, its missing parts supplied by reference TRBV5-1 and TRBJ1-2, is KAGVTQTPRYLIKTRGQQVTLSCSPISGHRSVSWYQQTPGQGLQFLFEYFSETQRNKGNFPGRFSGRQFSNSRSEMNVSTLELGDSALYLCASSTGTGVYGYTFGSGTRLTVV.

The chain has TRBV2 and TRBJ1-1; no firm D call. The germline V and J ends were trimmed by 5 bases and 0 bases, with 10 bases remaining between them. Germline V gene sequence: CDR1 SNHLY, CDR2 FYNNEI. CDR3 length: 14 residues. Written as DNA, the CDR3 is TGTGCCAGCAGTTTAGAGAGAATGAACACTGAAGCTTTCTTT. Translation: CASSLERMNTEAFF.

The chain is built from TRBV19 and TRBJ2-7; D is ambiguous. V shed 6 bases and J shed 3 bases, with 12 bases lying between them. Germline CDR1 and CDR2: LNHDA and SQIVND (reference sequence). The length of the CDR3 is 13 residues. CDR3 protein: CASSPVANYEQYF. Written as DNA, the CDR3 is TGTGCCAGTAGCCCAGTGGCCAACTACGAGCAGTACTTC. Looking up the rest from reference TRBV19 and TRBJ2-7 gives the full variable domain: DGGITQSPKYLFRKEGQNVTLSCEQNLNHDAMYWYRQDPGQGLRLIYYSQIVNDFQKGDIAEGYSVSREKKESFPLTVTSAQKNPTAFYLCASSPVANYEQYFGPGTRLTVT.

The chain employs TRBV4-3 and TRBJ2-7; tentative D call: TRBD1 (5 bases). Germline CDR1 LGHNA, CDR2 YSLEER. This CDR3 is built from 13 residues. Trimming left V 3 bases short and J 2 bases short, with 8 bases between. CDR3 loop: CASSHRQTYEQYF. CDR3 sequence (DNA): TGCGCCAGCAGCCATCGACAGACCTACGAGCAGTACTTC.

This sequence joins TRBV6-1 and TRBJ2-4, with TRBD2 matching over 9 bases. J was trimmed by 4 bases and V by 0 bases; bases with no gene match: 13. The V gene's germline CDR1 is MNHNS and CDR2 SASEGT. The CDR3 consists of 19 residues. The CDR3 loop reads CASSEAGTSFSGGKNIQYF. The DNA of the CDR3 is TGTGCCAGCAGTGAAGCTGGGACCTCTTTCAGCGGGGGGAAAAACATTCAGTACTTC.

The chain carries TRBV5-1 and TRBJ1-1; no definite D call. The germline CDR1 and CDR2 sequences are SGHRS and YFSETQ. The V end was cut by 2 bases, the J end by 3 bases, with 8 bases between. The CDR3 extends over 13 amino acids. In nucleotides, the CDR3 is TGCGCCAGCAGCTTTACTAGGGACACTGAAGCTTTCTTT. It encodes CASSFTRDTEAFF. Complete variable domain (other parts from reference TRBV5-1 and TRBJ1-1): KAGVTQTPRYLIKTRGQQVTLSCSPISGHRSVSWYQQTPGQGLQFLFEYFSETQRNKGNFPGRFSGRQFSNSRSEMNVSTLELGDSALYLCASSFTRDTEAFFGQGTRLTVV.

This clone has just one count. The CDR3 region is CASGTVDRYGYTF. In DNA, the CDR3 is TGTGCCAGCGGTACCGTGGACAGGTATGGCTACACCTTC. This chain connects TRBV28 to TRBJ1-2, with TRBD1 matching over 7 bases. The trim removed 8 bases at V and 5 bases at J, leaving 8 bases unmatched. CDR3 length equals 13 residues. Germline CDR1 reads MDHEN; CDR2 reads SYDVKM.

CDR3 bases: TGTGCCAGCAGTTACGCGACAGGGAATAATTCACCCCTCCACTTT. Amino acids: CASSYATGNNSPLHF. The chain uses TRBV6-5 and TRBJ1-6; TRBD1 matches 7 bases. The junction had 3 bases not matched to a gene; V was cut back by 2 bases and J by 5 bases. Per the germline V gene, CDR1 is MNHEY and CDR2 is SVGAGI. The CDR3 loop spans 15 amino acids.

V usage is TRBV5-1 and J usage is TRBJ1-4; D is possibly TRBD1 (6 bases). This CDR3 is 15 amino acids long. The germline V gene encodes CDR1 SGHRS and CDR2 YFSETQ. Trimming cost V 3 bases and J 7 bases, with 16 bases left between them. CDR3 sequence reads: CASSSTGIVSEKLFF. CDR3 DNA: TGCGCCAGCAGCTCCACAGGGATTGTGAGTGAAAAACTGTTTTTT.

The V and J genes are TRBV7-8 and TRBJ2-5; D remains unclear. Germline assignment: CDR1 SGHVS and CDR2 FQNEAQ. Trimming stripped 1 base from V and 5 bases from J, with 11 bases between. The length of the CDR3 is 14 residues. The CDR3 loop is CASSLVVPQETQYF. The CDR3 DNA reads TGTGCCAGCAGCTTAGTTGTACCACAGGAGACCCAGTACTTC.

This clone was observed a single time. The CDR3 bases are TGTGCCAGTAGTATAGATCAGGGAGGAAGCGAAAAACTGTTTTTT. Translated: CASSIDQGGSEKLFF. The chain links TRBV19 to TRBJ1-4; tentatively, D is TRBD1 (5 bases). The CDR3 has 15 residues. Germline lookup yields CDR1 LNHDA and CDR2 SQIVND (reference sequence). V was shortened by 0 bases and J by 8 bases, with 13 bases between the two germline ends.

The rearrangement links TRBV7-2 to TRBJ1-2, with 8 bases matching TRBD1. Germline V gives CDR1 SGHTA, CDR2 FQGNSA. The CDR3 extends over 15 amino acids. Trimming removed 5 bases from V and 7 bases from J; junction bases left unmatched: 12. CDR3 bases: TGTGCCAGCAGCCACCCGACAGGGGTTCTCGTTGGCTACACCTTC. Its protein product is CASSHPTGVLVGYTF.

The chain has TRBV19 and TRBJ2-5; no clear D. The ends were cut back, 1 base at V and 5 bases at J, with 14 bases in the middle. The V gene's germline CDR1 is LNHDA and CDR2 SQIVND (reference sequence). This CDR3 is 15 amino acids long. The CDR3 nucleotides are TGTGCCAGTAGTATAGCCTTTCGGGTGAGGGAGACCCAGTACTTC. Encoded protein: CASSIAFRVRETQYF.

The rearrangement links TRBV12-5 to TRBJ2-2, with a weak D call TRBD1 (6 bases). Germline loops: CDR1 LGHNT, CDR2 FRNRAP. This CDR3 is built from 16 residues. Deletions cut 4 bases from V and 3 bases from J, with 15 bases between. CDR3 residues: CASGSPVGADTGELFF. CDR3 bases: TGTGCTAGTGGTTCCCCCGTGGGGGCGGACACCGGGGAGCTGTTTTTT.

The CDR3 is CASGGAFNEKLFF. CDR3 nucleotides: TGTGCCAGCGGAGGGGCCTTTAATGAAAAACTGTTTTTT. The chain has TRBV2 and TRBJ1-4; possible D gene TRBD1, 5 bases. Germline V lookup: CDR1 SNHLY, CDR2 FYNNEI. The CDR3 consists of 13 residues. Trimming pared 8 bases from V and 4 bases from J, leaving 11 bases between. The variable domain in full, completed from reference TRBV2 and TRBJ1-4, reads EPEVTQTPSHQVTQMGQEVILRCVPISNHLYFYWYRQILGQKVEFLVSFYNNEISEKSEIFDDQFSVERPDGSNFTLKIRSTKLEDSAMYFCASGGAFNEKLFFGSGTQLSVL.

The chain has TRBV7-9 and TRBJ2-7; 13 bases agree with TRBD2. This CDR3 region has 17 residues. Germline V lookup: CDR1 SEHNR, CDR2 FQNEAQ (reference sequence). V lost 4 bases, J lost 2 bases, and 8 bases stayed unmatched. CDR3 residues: CASSSPGLAGQTYEQYF. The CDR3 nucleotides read TGTGCCAGCAGCTCACCGGGACTAGCGGGGCAAACCTACGAGCAGTACTTC.

The CDR3 spells CASGLGGTPTQETQYF. CDR3 nucleotides: TGTGCTAGTGGTTTGGGAGGGACACCGACTCAAGAGACCCAGTACTTC. The genes are TRBV12-5 and TRBJ2-5; D possibly corresponds to TRBD1 (6 bases). The CDR3 runs to 16 residues. The V end was cut by 1 base, the J end by 2 bases, with 14 bases between. The germline gives CDR1 LGHNT, CDR2 FRNRAP.

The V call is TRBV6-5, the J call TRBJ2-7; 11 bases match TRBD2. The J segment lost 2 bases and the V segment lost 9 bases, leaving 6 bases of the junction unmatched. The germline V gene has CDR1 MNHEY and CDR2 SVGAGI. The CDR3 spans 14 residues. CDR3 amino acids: CASRIAGGPYEQYF. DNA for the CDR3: TGTGCCAGTCGGATAGCGGGAGGGCCCTACGAGCAGTACTTC.

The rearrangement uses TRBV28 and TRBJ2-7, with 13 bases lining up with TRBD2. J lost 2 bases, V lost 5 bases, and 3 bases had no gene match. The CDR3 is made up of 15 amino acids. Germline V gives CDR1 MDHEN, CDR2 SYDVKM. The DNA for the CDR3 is TGTGCCAGCAGTGGACTAGCGGGAGTCCCCTACGAGCAGTACTTC. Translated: CASSGLAGVPYEQYF.

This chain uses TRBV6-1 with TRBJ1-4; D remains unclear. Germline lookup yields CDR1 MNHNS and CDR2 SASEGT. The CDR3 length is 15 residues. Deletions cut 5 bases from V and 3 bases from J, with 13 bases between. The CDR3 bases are TGTGCCAGCAGTACCTCTGCGGAGGCTAATGAAAAACTGTTTTTT. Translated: CASSTSAEANEKLFF.

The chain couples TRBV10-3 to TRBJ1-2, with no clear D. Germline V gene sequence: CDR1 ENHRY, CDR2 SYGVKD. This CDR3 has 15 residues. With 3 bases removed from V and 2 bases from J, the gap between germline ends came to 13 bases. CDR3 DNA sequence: TGTGCCATCAGTGAATGGAGGGATCAGAACTATGGCTACACCTTC. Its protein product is CAISEWRDQNYGYTF.

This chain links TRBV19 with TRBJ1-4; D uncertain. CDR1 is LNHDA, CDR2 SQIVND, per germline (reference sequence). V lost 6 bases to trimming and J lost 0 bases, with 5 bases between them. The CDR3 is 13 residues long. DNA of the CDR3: TGTGCCAGTAGGAGCTCAACTAATGAAAAACTGTTTTTT. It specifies CASRSSTNEKLFF.

This CDR3 reads CASSQAQAGYNEQFF. For the CDR3, the DNA is TGTGCCAGCAGCCAAGCTCAGGCAGGGTACAATGAGCAGTTCTTC. The chain recombines TRBV4-2 with TRBJ2-1, with a tentative D call TRBD1 (5 bases). The CDR3 spans 15 residues. Germline V lookup: CDR1 LGHNA, CDR2 YNFKEQ. V was pared by 1 base and J by 4 bases, with 11 bases between.